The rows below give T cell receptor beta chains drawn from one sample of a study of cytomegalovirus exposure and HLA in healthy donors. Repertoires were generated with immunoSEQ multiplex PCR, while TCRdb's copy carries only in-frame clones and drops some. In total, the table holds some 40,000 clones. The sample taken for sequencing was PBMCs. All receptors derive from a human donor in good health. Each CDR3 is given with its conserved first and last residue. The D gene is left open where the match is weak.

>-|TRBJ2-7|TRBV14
CASSLNSEQYF
TGTGCCAGCAGCCTAAATAGCGAGCAGTACTTC
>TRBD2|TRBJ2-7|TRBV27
CASSFFPPAGGRKDEQYF
TGTGCCAGCAGTTTTTTTCCCCCCGCGGGGGGTCGAAAAGACGAGCAGTACTTC
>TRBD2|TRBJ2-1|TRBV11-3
CASSSSGGVNEQFF
TGTGCCAGCAGCTCTAGCGGGGGGGTGAATGAGCAGTTCTTC
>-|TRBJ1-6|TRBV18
CASSPSGNSPLHF
TGTGCCAGCTCACCATCAGGGAATTCACCCCTCCACTTT
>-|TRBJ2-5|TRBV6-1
CASSLAVGWQETQYF
TGTGCCAGCAGTCTCGCAGTGGGCTGGCAAGAGACCCAGTACTTC
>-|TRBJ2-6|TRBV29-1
CSGEEWDWSGANVLTF
TGCAGCGGTGAAGAGTGGGACTGGTCTGGGGCCAACGTCCTGACTTTC
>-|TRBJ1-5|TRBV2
CASSEGSGGWNQPQHF
TGTGCCAGCAGTGAAGGGAGTGGGGGGTGGAATCAGCCCCAGCATTTT
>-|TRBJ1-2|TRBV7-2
CASSLTGWAYTF
TGTGCCAGCAGCTTGACAGGCTGGGCCTACACCTTC
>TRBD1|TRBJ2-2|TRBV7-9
CASSLGQGGTGELFF
TGTGCCAGCAGCCTGGGACAGGGGGGCACCGGGGAGCTGTTTTTT
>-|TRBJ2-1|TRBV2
CASSEALLGGFEQFF
TGTGCCAGCAGTGAAGCGCTCCTAGGAGGGTTTGAGCAGTTCTTC
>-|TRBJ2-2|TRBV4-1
CASSHPTGWVGTGELFF
TGCGCCAGCAGCCACCCAACAGGGTGGGTAGGGACCGGGGAGCTGTTTTTT
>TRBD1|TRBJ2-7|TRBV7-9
CASSLADRGAYEQYF
TGTGCCAGCAGCTTAGCGGACAGGGGGGCCTACGAGCAGTACTTC
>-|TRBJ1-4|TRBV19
CASSTDRLNEKLFF
TGTGCCAGTAGTACCGACAGATTAAACGAAAAACTGTTTTTT
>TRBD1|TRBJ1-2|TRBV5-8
CASSTDRIYGYTF
TGTGCCAGCAGCACGGACAGGATATATGGCTACACCTTC
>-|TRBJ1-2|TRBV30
CAWSVKRANYGYTF
TGTGCCTGGAGTGTAAAAAGAGCTAACTATGGCTACACCTTC
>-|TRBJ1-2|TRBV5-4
CASSLANQGKLNYGYTF
TGTGCCAGCAGCTTGGCCAACCAGGGGAAACTAAACTATGGCTACACCTTC
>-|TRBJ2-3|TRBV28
CASSSDRWGSIGTQYF
TGTGCCAGCAGCTCCGACAGGTGGGGGTCAATCGGTACGCAGTATTTT
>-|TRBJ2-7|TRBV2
CASRRDGAYEQYF
TGTGCCAGCAGGCGGGACGGAGCCTACGAGCAGTACTTC
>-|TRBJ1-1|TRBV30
CALQGLYTEAFF
TGTGCCTTACAGGGCTTATACACTGAAGCTTTCTTT
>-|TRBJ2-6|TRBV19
CASSIPGTGANVLTF
TGTGCCAGTAGTATCCCCGGGACAGGGGCCAACGTCCTGACTTTC
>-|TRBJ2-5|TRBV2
CASSARETQYF
TGTGCCAGCAGTGCCCGAGAGACCCAGTACTTC
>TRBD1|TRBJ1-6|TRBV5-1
CASSSGTDYSPLHF
TGCGCCAGCAGCTCGGGGACAGATTATTCACCCCTCCACTTT
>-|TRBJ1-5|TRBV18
CASSPGLGQPQHF
TGTGCCAGCTCACCAGGGCTTGGTCAGCCCCAGCATTTT
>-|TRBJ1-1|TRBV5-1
CASSLARKNTEAFF
TGCGCCAGCAGCTTGGCTAGAAAGAACACTGAAGCTTTCTTT
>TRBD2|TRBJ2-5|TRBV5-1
CASSLRLAGETQYF
TGCGCCAGCAGCTTGCGGCTAGCGGGAGAGACCCAGTACTTC
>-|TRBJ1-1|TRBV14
CASSQSKGGMNTEAFF
TGTGCCAGCAGCCAATCCAAAGGAGGGATGAACACTGAAGCTTTCTTT
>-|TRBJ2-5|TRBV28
CASSLAQRQETQYF
TGTGCCAGCAGTTTAGCCCAGCGGCAAGAGACCCAGTACTTC
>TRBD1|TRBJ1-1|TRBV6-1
CASSVQGVGTEAFF
TGTGCCAGCAGCGTACAGGGGGTGGGTACTGAAGCTTTCTTT
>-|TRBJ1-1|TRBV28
CASSLKTPEAFF
TGTGCCAGCAGTTTGAAGACACCTGAAGCTTTCTTT
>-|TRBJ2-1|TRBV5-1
CASSLDRYNEQFF
TGCGCCAGCAGCTTGGACAGGTACAATGAGCAGTTCTTC
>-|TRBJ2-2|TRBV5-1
CASSLDPGTNTGELFF
TGCGCCAGCAGCTTGGATCCGGGAACTAACACCGGGGAGCTGTTTTTT
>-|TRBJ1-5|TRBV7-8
CASSITGNQPQHF
TGTGCCAGCAGCATAACGGGCAATCAGCCCCAGCATTTT
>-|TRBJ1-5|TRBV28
CASTQGFQPQHF
TGTGCCAGCACCCAGGGGTTCCAGCCCCAGCATTTT
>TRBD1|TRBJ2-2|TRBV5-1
CASSGIRDRGFTGELFF
TGCGCCAGCAGCGGTATTAGAGACAGGGGATTCACCGGGGAGCTGTTTTTT
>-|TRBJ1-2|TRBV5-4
CASSMAHRVDGYTF
TGTGCCAGCAGCATGGCTCACAGGGTTGATGGCTACACCTTC
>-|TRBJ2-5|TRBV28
CASSLGAVQETQYF
TGTGCCAGCAGTTTAGGGGCAGTCCAAGAGACCCAGTACTTC
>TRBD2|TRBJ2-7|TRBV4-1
CASSQDPSGGDEQYF
TGCGCCAGCAGCCAAGATCCAAGCGGGGGGGACGAGCAGTACTTC
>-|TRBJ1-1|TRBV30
CAWRGEGTEAFF
TGTGCCTGGAGGGGGGAGGGAACTGAAGCTTTCTTT
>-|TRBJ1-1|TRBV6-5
CASSKQINTEAFF
TGTGCCAGCAGTAAACAAATCAACACTGAAGCTTTCTTT
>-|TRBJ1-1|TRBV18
CASSPMGVNGEAFF
TGTGCCAGCTCACCAATGGGAGTGAACGGTGAAGCTTTCTTT
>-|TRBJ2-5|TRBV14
CASSQGPRETQYF
TGTGCCAGCAGCCAAGGCCCCCGGGAGACCCAGTACTTC
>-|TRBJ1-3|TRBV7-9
CASSFRVNTIYF
TGTGCCAGCAGCTTCAGGGTAAACACCATATATTTT